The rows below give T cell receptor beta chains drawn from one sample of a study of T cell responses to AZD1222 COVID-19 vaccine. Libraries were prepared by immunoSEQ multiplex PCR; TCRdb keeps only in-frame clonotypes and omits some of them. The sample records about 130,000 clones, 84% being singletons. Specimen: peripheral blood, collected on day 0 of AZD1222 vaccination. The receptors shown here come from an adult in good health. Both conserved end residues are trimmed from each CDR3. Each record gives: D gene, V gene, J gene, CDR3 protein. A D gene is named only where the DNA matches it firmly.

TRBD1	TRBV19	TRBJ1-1	ASTRTGMNTEAF
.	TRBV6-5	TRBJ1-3	ATRDKISGNTIY
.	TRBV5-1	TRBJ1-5	ASSPGTTSNQPQH
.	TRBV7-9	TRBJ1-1	ASSLVGGAGTEAF
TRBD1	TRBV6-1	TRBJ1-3	ASSGQGVSSGNTIY
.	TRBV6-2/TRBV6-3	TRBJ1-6	ASSYSTQGPNSPLH
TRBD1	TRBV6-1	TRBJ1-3	ASSDPGGRSGNTIY
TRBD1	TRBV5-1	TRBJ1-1	ASSWDRGWTEAF
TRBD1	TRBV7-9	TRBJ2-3	ASSLLRTGAESTDTQY
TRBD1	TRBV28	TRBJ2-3	ASTPGQVTDTQY
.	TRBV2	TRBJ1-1	ASIQNMNTEAF
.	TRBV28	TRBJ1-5	ASSLSGSNQPQH
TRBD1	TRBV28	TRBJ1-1	ASKGQGAGEVSAF
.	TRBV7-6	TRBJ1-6	ASRRTTGLNSPLH
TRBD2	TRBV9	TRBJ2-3	ASSSRLAGYTDTQY
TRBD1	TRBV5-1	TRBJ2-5	ASKRSAQGAEVTQY
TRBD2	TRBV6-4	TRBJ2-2	ASSRTSGTGELF
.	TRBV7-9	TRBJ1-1	ASSSSGHRNTEAF
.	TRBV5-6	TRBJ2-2	ASSLLRNGELF
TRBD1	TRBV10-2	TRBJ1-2	ASSGGTAGAANYGYT
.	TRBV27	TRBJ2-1	ASIGQRGVNEQF
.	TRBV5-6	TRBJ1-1	ASSLPGLDTEAF
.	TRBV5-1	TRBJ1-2	ASSLHPEIGYGYT
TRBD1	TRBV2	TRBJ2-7	AINDRGGRYEQY
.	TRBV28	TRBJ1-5	ASSTPGGNQPQH
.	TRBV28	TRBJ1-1	ASSLGYTEAF